Listed here are 26 T cell receptor beta chains from one sample, sequenced in a study of CD8 T cells in ankylosing spondylitis. TCRdb fed the 5' RACE reads into MiXCR, producing one record per CDR3 protein. The repertoire holds more than 400,000 distinct CDR3 sequences, with roughly 5.2% as singletons. For these receptors, no antigen is known. Study-wide points: For ankylosing spondylitis blood, a TCR beta motif of eight or nine highly homologous variants appeared characteristic.

What was sequenced was blood, either unsorted or a sorted T cell fraction (not recorded which). The receptors come from a male donor with ankylosing spondylitis.

This clonotype was found a few times. This chain uses TRBV7-9 with TRBJ2-5; no definite D call. CDR3 size: 14 residues. With 5 bases removed from V and 4 bases from J, the gap between germline ends came to 14 bases. The germline gives CDR1 SEHNR, CDR2 FQNEAQ (reference sequence). CDR3 bases: TGTGCCAGCAGCCAGGCCCGATGGGGAGAGACCCAGTACTTC. Translating gives CASSQARWGETQYF.

This clonotype was seen repeatedly, ten times or more. The rearrangement joins TRBV4-2 to TRBJ1-4; 9 nucleotides agree with TRBD1. V lost 6 bases, J lost 7 bases, and 9 bases stayed unmatched. Germline CDR1 LGHNA, CDR2 YNFKEQ. The CDR3 has 15 residues. The CDR3 here is CASRRTGVTGEKLFF. Written as DNA, the CDR3 is TGTGCCAGCAGGCGGACAGGGGTTACCGGTGAAAAACTGTTTTTT.

With respect to this clonotype: This may arise from a read error, as a much more abundant clone is one base away. The V gene is TRBV4-1, the J gene TRBJ2-5; 8 nucleotides line up with TRBD1. This CDR3 comprises 15 residues. After removal of 1 base from V and 3 bases from J, the junction contained 4 bases not matched to a gene. Germline assignment: CDR1 MGHRA and CDR2 YSYEKL. The CDR3 DNA follows: TGCGCCAGCAGCCAAGGGAACAGGGGGGAAGAGACCCAGTACTTC. Protein product: CASSQGNRGEETQYF.

This clonotype was recorded a few times. The genes are TRBV18 and TRBJ2-7, with 7 nucleotides matching TRBD2. The length of the CDR3 is 14 residues. Germline V gives CDR1 KGHSH, CDR2 LQKENI. Trimming at V came to 3 bases and at J to 3 bases, leaving 5 bases not matched to a gene. The CDR3 DNA is TGTGCCAGCTCACCGACTAGCACCTACTACGAGCAGTACTTC. Encoded protein: CASSPTSTYYEQYF.

This clonotype was counted at least ten times. This sequence joins TRBV28 and TRBJ2-3, with D unresolved. Germline lookup yields CDR1 MDHEN and CDR2 SYDVKM. This CDR3 spans 15 amino acids. V was pared by 2 bases and J by 3 bases, with 12 bases between. Here the CDR3 reads CASSLRLLSTDTQYF. CDR3 DNA: TGTGCCAGCAGTTTACGTCTACTCTCAACAGATACGCAGTATTTT.

This clonotype was picked up many times. The chain combines TRBV5-7 with TRBJ1-6, with a weak D call TRBD1 (6 bases). TRBV5-7 is sorted into the ORF group, with uncertain function. V lost 4 bases and J lost 5, with 13 bases in between. This CDR3 comprises 15 residues. The CDR3 sequence is CASSPRQEDNSPLHF. The CDR3 DNA follows: TGTGCCAGCAGCCCACGACAGGAAGATAATTCACCCCTCCACTTT.

In this sample, this clonotype turned up a few times. The gene calls are TRBV7-8 and TRBJ2-6, with TRBD2 identical over 7 bases. The length of the CDR3 is 18 residues. Germline V lookup: CDR1 SGHVS, CDR2 FQNEAQ. The J segment lost 0 bases and the V segment lost 6 bases, leaving 11 bases of the junction unmatched. The CDR3 DNA follows: TGTGCCAGCAGTCGCCGAGCGGGACCAACCTCTGGGGCCAACGTCCTGACTTTC. It translates to CASSRRAGPTSGANVLTF.

This clonotype has ten or more counts. The chain links TRBV20-1 to TRBJ2-7; TRBD2 matches 14 bases. Germline V gene data show CDR1 as DFQATT and CDR2 as SNEGSKA (reference sequence). With 6 bases clipped from V and 2 bases from J, the junction kept 3 bases outside the gene matches. This CDR3 spans 14 amino acids. CDR3 sequence: CSATGLAGAYEQYF. As DNA, the CDR3 is TGCAGTGCAACGGGACTAGCGGGGGCCTACGAGCAGTACTTC.

This clonotype was seen ten or more times. This chain links TRBV5-6 with TRBJ1-2, with 9 bases lining up with TRBD1. Trimming cost V 1 base and J 6 bases; bases outside gene matches: 4. Germline CDR1 is SGHDT and CDR2 is YYEEEE. The length of the CDR3 is 14 residues. The CDR3 region has the DNA TGTGCCAGCAGCTTGTGGGACAGGGAGGATGGCTACACCTTC. Its translation: CASSLWDREDGYTF.

The rearrangement links TRBV12-3 or TRBV12-4 to TRBJ2-7; TRBD2 agrees at 12 bases. The V segment lost 2 bases and the J segment 5 bases; nucleotides outside the gene matches: 7. The CDR3 contains 16 residues. DNA of the CDR3: TGTGCCAGCAGTTTAACTAGCGGGAGGTTTTTCGACGAGCAGTACTTC. This gives the protein CASSLTSGRFFDEQYF.

This clonotype was detected only a few times. V gene TRBV29-1 combines with J gene TRBJ2-3; D may be TRBD1 or TRBD2 (6 bases each). Germline V gene sequence: CDR1 SQVTM, CDR2 ANQGSEA. The CDR3 contains 14 residues. With 5 bases removed from V and 1 base from J, the gap between germline ends came to 13 bases. As DNA, the CDR3 is TGCAGCGTTCGGCGGGACATCCGCACAGATACGCAGTATTTT. This codes for CSVRRDIRTDTQYF.

This clonotype has ten or more counts. The rearrangement links TRBV4-3 to TRBJ2-3; 9 nucleotides agree with TRBD2. J lost 3 bases, V lost 0 bases, and 7 bases had no gene match. Germline-derived CDR1 and CDR2 are LGHNA and YSLEER. This CDR3 is built from 17 residues. CDR3 sequence: CASSQEPQRGATDTQYF. The CDR3 DNA reads TGCGCCAGCAGCCAAGAACCCCAGCGGGGGGCAACAGATACGCAGTATTTT.

The V and J genes are TRBV28 and TRBJ2-5; TRBD2 is a possible D gene (6 bases). The V gene lost 7 bases and the J gene lost 7 bases, with 28 bases spanning the gap. Looked up from germline, CDR1 is MDHEN and CDR2 is SYDVKM. This CDR3 is 17 amino acids long. The CDR3 DNA is TGTGCCAGCAATCCCCGTCTGGGACTCAGCTATCCGAGGACCCAGTACTTC. Translated: CASNPRLGLSYPRTQYF.

This clonotype was seen many times. The chain's CDR3 is CASSRNTGPTNEKLFF. For the CDR3, the DNA is TGCGCCAGCAGCCGGAACACAGGGCCAACTAATGAAAAACTGTTTTTT. The chain recombines TRBV5-1 with TRBJ1-4; a possible D gene is TRBD1 (6 bases). The germline gives CDR1 SGHRS, CDR2 YFSETQ. CDR3 size: 16 residues. The V gene lost 4 bases and the J gene lost 0 bases, with 13 bases spanning the gap.

The genes are TRBV2 and TRBJ2-3; a weak D match, TRBD1 (5 bases). Trimming cost V 9 bases and J 5 bases, with 18 bases left between them. Germline-derived CDR1 and CDR2 are SNHLY and FYNNEI. The CDR3 is 14 residues long. The CDR3 is CASAGQGWKDTQYF. The CDR3 nucleotides are TGTGCCAGTGCCGGACAAGGTTGGAAAGATACGCAGTATTTT.

This clonotype was seen many times. The chain employs TRBV7-9 and TRBJ1-5; 7 bases match TRBD1. Germline CDR1 reads SEHNR; CDR2 reads FQNEAQ (reference sequence). The CDR3 extends over 17 amino acids. The CDR3 reads CATSQGGRGGSNQPQHF. The CDR3 DNA is TGTGCGACCAGCCAGGGGGGTAGAGGAGGTAGCAATCAGCCCCAGCATTTT.

In this sample, this clonotype turned up many times. The J gene is TRBJ2-3, the V gene TRBV28; TRBD1 agrees at 9 bases. Germline V CDR1 and CDR2: MDHEN, SYDVKM. V trimming: 3 bases; J trimming: 4 bases; junction bases outside the gene matches: 8. This CDR3 has 16 amino acids. The chain's CDR3 is CASSFPGTGQPDTQYF. The CDR3 coding sequence is TGTGCCAGCAGTTTTCCCGGGACAGGGCAGCCAGATACGCAGTATTTT.

This clonotype was seen many times. The rearrangement joins TRBV5-1 to TRBJ1-3; D is possibly TRBD1 (5 bases). The germline CDR1 and CDR2 sequences are SGHRS and YFSETQ. The CDR3 extends over 15 amino acids. Trimming pared 7 bases from V and 2 bases from J, leaving 16 bases between. The CDR3 protein is CASSPGGGAGNTIYF. The CDR3 nucleotides are TGCGCCAGCTCCCCCGGTGGGGGGGCTGGAAACACCATATATTTT.

This clonotype was recorded at least ten times. The CDR3 loop is CASSRVSWTSGIYNEQFF. For the CDR3, the DNA is TGCGCCAGCAGCCGGGTTTCTTGGACTAGCGGCATTTACAATGAGCAGTTCTTC. This rearrangement joins TRBV4-1 to TRBJ2-1; 10 nucleotides match TRBD2. The ends lost 4 bases at V and 4 bases at J; junction bases unmatched: 13. Germline lookup yields CDR1 MGHRA and CDR2 YSYEKL. CDR3 length equals 18 residues.

The table lists this clonotype with many counts. The J gene is TRBJ2-2, the V gene TRBV24-1; D may match TRBD1 or TRBD2 (5 bases each). V was clipped by 4 bases and J by 6 bases, with 14 bases between them. Germline-derived CDR1 and CDR2 are KGHDR and SFDVKD. The CDR3 contains 15 residues. CDR3 amino acids: CATSEHRGRAGELFF. Here the CDR3 DNA reads TGTGCCACCAGTGAGCACCGGGGCCGGGCCGGGGAGCTGTTTTTT.

This clonotype was recorded at least ten times. V gene TRBV28 combines with J gene TRBJ2-7, with D hard to call. Germline V gives CDR1 MDHEN, CDR2 SYDVKM. V shed 5 bases and J shed 6 bases, with 17 bases lying between them. The CDR3 sequence is 14 residues long. The CDR3 DNA reads TGTGCCAGCAGTACCCCTTCTCGTGCCAGCGAGCAGTACTTC. Its protein product is CASSTPSRASEQYF.

This clonotype was recorded many times. The chain combines TRBV20-1 with TRBJ2-3; 8 bases align to TRBD2. J was trimmed by 5 bases and V by 1 base; bases with no gene match: 8. The V gene's germline CDR1 is DFQATT and CDR2 SNEGSKA (reference sequence). This CDR3 has 15 residues. CDR3 nucleotide sequence: TGCAGTGCTAGAGTACCTTGGGCGGGAGGAGATACGCAGTATTTT. It codes for CSARVPWAGGDTQYF.

In this sample, this clonotype turned up many times. The rearrangement joins TRBV5-1 to TRBJ2-3; TRBD2 matches at 14 bases. The V and J ends lost 3 bases and 3 bases, in that order; junction bases with no gene match: 3. Germline values: CDR1 SGHRS, CDR2 YFSETQ. The CDR3 runs to 16 residues. The CDR3 DNA reads as TGCGCCAGCAGCTGGGGACTAGCGGGAGAAACAGATACGCAGTATTTT. It translates to CASSWGLAGETDTQYF.

The gene calls are TRBV7-9 and TRBJ2-5, with D maybe TRBD2 (5 bases). The CDR3 has 16 residues. The V gene lost 8 bases and the J gene lost 4 bases, with 23 bases spanning the gap. In germline, CDR1 is SEHNR, CDR2 FQNEAQ (reference sequence). CDR3 amino acids: CASGPGGHTNGETQYF. CDR3 in DNA: TGTGCCAGCGGCCCTGGCGGGCATACTAACGGAGAGACCCAGTACTTC.

V usage is TRBV29-1 and J usage is TRBJ2-2; D not resolved. Trimming pared 4 bases from V and 0 bases from J, leaving 6 bases between. The CDR3 consists of 13 residues. Germline lookup yields CDR1 SQVTM and CDR2 ANQGSEA. The CDR3 here is CSVAGTNTGELFF. The DNA of the CDR3 is TGCAGCGTTGCCGGAACGAACACCGGGGAGCTGTTTTTT.

This clonotype was seen many times. This chain connects TRBV7-3 to TRBJ2-1; 12 nucleotides agree with TRBD2. The V and J ends lost 4 bases and 8 bases, in that order; junction bases with no gene match: 6. Germline V gene data show CDR1 as SGHTA and CDR2 as FQGTGA. The CDR3 loop spans 15 amino acids. The CDR3 DNA reads as TGTGCCAGCAGCTCGCTAGCGGGGGGGCCCTATGAGCAGTTCTTC. It translates to CASSSLAGGPYEQFF.